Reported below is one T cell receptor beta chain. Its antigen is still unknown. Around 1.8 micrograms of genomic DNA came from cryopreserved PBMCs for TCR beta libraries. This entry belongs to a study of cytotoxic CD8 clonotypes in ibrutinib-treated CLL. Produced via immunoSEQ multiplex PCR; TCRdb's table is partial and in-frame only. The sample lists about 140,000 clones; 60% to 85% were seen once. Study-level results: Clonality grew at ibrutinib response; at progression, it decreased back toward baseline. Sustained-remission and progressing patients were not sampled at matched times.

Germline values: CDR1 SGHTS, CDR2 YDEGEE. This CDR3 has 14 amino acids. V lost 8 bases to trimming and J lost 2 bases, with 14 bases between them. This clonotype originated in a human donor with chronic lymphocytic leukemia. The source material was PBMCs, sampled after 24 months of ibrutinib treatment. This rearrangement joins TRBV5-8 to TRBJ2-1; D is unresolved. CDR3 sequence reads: CASSTQLTYNEQFF. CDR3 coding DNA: TGTGCCAGTTCGACCCAACTCACCTACAATGAGCAGTTCTTC.